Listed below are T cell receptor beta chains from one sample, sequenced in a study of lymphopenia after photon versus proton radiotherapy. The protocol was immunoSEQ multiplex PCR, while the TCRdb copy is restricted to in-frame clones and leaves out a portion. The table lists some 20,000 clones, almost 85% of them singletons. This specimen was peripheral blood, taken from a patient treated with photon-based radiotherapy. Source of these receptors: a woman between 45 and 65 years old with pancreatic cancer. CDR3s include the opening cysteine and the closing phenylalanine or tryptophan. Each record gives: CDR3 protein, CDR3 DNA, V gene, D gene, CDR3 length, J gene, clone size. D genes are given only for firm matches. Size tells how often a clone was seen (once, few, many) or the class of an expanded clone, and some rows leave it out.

CDR3aa: CASLGHTNTEAFF
CDR3nt: TGTGCTAGTTTGGGACACACGAACACTGAAGCTTTCTTT
v_gene: TRBV12-5
d_gene: -
len: 13
j_gene: TRBJ1-1
abundance: -

CDR3aa: CASRAGGAGNTIYF
CDR3nt: TGTGCCAGCAGGGCAGGGGGCGCTGGAAACACCATATATTTT
v_gene: TRBV2
d_gene: TRBD1
len: 14
j_gene: TRBJ1-3
abundance: -

CDR3aa: CASSQDGLAGGPDNEQYF
CDR3nt: TGCGCCAGCAGCCAAGATGGACTAGCGGGAGGGCCCGACAACGAGCAGTACTTC
v_gene: TRBV4-3
d_gene: TRBD2
len: 18
j_gene: TRBJ2-7
abundance: -

CDR3aa: CASSSTGIYGYTF
CDR3nt: TGCGCCAGCAGCTCGACAGGAATCTATGGCTACACCTTC
v_gene: TRBV5-1
d_gene: -
len: 13
j_gene: TRBJ1-2
abundance: -

CDR3aa: CASSFALFAPDISFF
CDR3nt: TGTGCCAGCAGCTTTGCTCTCTTTGCCCCGGACATTTCTTTTTTT
v_gene: TRBV2
d_gene: -
len: 15
j_gene: TRBJ1-4
abundance: -

CDR3aa: CSAGSNSPLHF
CDR3nt: TGCAGTGCTGGTAGTAATTCACCCCTCCACTTT
v_gene: TRBV20-1
d_gene: -
len: 11
j_gene: TRBJ1-6
abundance: -

CDR3aa: CASSPYRGLNTEAFF
CDR3nt: TGTGCCAGCTCCCCGTACAGGGGTCTGAACACTGAAGCTTTCTTT
v_gene: TRBV25-1
d_gene: TRBD1
len: 15
j_gene: TRBJ1-1
abundance: -

CDR3aa: CASTDPGQGGNYGYTF
CDR3nt: TGCGCCAGCACAGATCCCGGACAGGGAGGAAACTATGGCTACACCTTC
v_gene: TRBV5-1
d_gene: TRBD1
len: 16
j_gene: TRBJ1-2
abundance: -

CDR3aa: CASSNQRSSGNTIYF
CDR3nt: TGTGCCAGTAGCAATCAGCGGAGCTCTGGAAACACCATATATTTT
v_gene: TRBV19
d_gene: -
len: 15
j_gene: TRBJ1-3
abundance: -

CDR3aa: CASSQARTGFTNEKLFF
CDR3nt: TGCGCCAGCAGCCAAGCCCGGACAGGGTTTACTAATGAAAAACTGTTTTTT
v_gene: TRBV4-3
d_gene: TRBD1
len: 17
j_gene: TRBJ1-4
abundance: -

CDR3aa: CASSSVVPGLLTGELFF
CDR3nt: TGTGCCAGCAGTTCGGTAGTACCGGGCCTTCTAACCGGGGAGCTGTTTTTT
v_gene: TRBV28
d_gene: -
len: 17
j_gene: TRBJ2-2
abundance: -

CDR3aa: CSVEWRDARPYEQFF
CDR3nt: TGCAGCGTTGAATGGCGGGACGCTAGGCCTTATGAGCAGTTCTTC
v_gene: TRBV29-1
d_gene: -
len: 15
j_gene: TRBJ2-1
abundance: -

CDR3aa: CASSISGQSNQPQHF
CDR3nt: TGTGCCAGTAGTATATCGGGACAGTCCAATCAGCCCCAGCATTTT
v_gene: TRBV19
d_gene: TRBD1
len: 15
j_gene: TRBJ1-5
abundance: -

CDR3aa: CASSPLGLAGSNEQFF
CDR3nt: TGTGCCAGCTCACCGCTGGGCCTAGCGGGGTCCAATGAGCAGTTCTTC
v_gene: TRBV18
d_gene: TRBD2
len: 16
j_gene: TRBJ2-1
abundance: -

CDR3aa: CASRQGALTEAFF
CDR3nt: TGTGCCAGCAGACAGGGGGCTCTCACTGAAGCTTTCTTT
v_gene: TRBV25-1
d_gene: TRBD1
len: 13
j_gene: TRBJ1-1
abundance: -

CDR3aa: CAWSKNYEQYF
CDR3nt: TGTGCCTGGAGTAAGAACTACGAGCAGTACTTC
v_gene: TRBV30
d_gene: -
len: 11
j_gene: TRBJ2-7
abundance: -

CDR3aa: CASSTTGTNEKLFF
CDR3nt: TGTGCCAGCAGTACGACAGGTACAAATGAAAAACTGTTTTTT
v_gene: TRBV6-5
d_gene: -
len: 14
j_gene: TRBJ1-4
abundance: -

CDR3aa: CASRTGVEQYF
CDR3nt: TGTGCCAGCAGGACAGGGGTCGAGCAGTACTTC
v_gene: TRBV2
d_gene: TRBD1
len: 11
j_gene: TRBJ2-7
abundance: once

CDR3aa: CASSFGSGVYEQYF
CDR3nt: TGTGCCAGCAGTTTCGGTAGCGGAGTCTACGAGCAGTACTTC
v_gene: TRBV28
d_gene: -
len: 14
j_gene: TRBJ2-7
abundance: -

CDR3aa: CASSVGQGGEELFF
CDR3nt: TGTGCCAGCAGTGTGGGACAGGGAGGAGAGGAGCTGTTTTTT
v_gene: TRBV6-4
d_gene: TRBD1
len: 14
j_gene: TRBJ2-2
abundance: -

CDR3aa: CASSELNGYEQYF
CDR3nt: TGTGCCAGCAGTGAACTAAATGGCTACGAGCAGTACTTC
v_gene: TRBV2
d_gene: -
len: 13
j_gene: TRBJ2-7
abundance: -

CDR3aa: CASSPLTPGQGFSYNEQFF
CDR3nt: TGTGCCAGCTCACCTTTAACACCGGGACAGGGGTTCTCCTACAATGAGCAGTTCTTC
v_gene: TRBV18
d_gene: TRBD1
len: 19
j_gene: TRBJ2-1
abundance: -

CDR3aa: CAWSVGQGDRETQYF
CDR3nt: TGTGCCTGGAGTGTCGGACAGGGGGATAGGGAGACCCAGTACTTC
v_gene: TRBV30
d_gene: TRBD1
len: 15
j_gene: TRBJ2-5
abundance: -

CDR3aa: CATGSGGGYQETQYF
CDR3nt: TGTGCCACGGGGTCTGGCGGTGGGTACCAAGAGACCCAGTACTTC
v_gene: TRBV10-3
d_gene: -
len: 15
j_gene: TRBJ2-5
abundance: -

CDR3aa: CASSLQGATGELFF
CDR3nt: TGTGCCAGCAGCTTGCAGGGTGCCACCGGGGAGCTGTTTTTT
v_gene: TRBV5-8
d_gene: -
len: 14
j_gene: TRBJ2-2
abundance: -

CDR3aa: CAWSRGRNTGELFF
CDR3nt: TGTGCCTGGAGCAGGGGCCGGAACACCGGGGAGCTGTTTTTT
v_gene: TRBV30
d_gene: -
len: 14
j_gene: TRBJ2-2
abundance: -

CDR3aa: CASSGQGLMNTEAFF
CDR3nt: TGTGCCAGTAGTGGCCAGGGCCTCATGAACACTGAAGCTTTCTTT
v_gene: TRBV19
d_gene: -
len: 15
j_gene: TRBJ1-1
abundance: -

CDR3aa: CASSLGGTNTGELFF
CDR3nt: TGTGCCAGCAGCTTAGGGGGTACGAACACCGGGGAGCTGTTTTTT
v_gene: TRBV7-2
d_gene: -
len: 15
j_gene: TRBJ2-2
abundance: -

CDR3aa: CASSPRQPSSTDTQYF
CDR3nt: TGCGCCAGCAGCCCCCGACAGCCCTCTAGCACAGATACGCAGTATTTT
v_gene: TRBV5-1
d_gene: -
len: 16
j_gene: TRBJ2-3
abundance: -

CDR3aa: CASSFSSNQPQHF
CDR3nt: TGTGCCAGCAGCTTTTCGAGCAATCAGCCCCAGCATTTT
v_gene: TRBV5-6
d_gene: -
len: 13
j_gene: TRBJ1-5
abundance: -

CDR3aa: CATRSGNTGELFF
CDR3nt: TGTGCCACCCGAAGCGGGAACACCGGGGAGCTGTTTTTT
v_gene: TRBV6-5
d_gene: -
len: 13
j_gene: TRBJ2-2
abundance: once

CDR3aa: CASSGVDRLRSGNTIYF
CDR3nt: TGTGCCAGCAGCGGAGTGGACAGATTACGCTCTGGAAACACCATATATTTT
v_gene: TRBV5-6
d_gene: -
len: 17
j_gene: TRBJ1-3
abundance: -

CDR3aa: CAWSVLAGDQPQHF
CDR3nt: TGTGCCTGGAGTGTATTGGCAGGGGATCAGCCCCAGCATTTT
v_gene: TRBV30
d_gene: -
len: 14
j_gene: TRBJ1-5
abundance: -

CDR3aa: CSVSGGEGDGQPQHF
CDR3nt: TGCAGCGTTAGCGGGGGGGAAGGGGACGGTCAGCCCCAGCATTTT
v_gene: TRBV29-1
d_gene: -
len: 15
j_gene: TRBJ1-5
abundance: -

CDR3aa: CASSSDGTSLYNEQFF
CDR3nt: TGTGCCAGTAGTTCAGACGGGACTAGCCTTTACAATGAGCAGTTCTTC
v_gene: TRBV19
d_gene: TRBD2
len: 16
j_gene: TRBJ2-1
abundance: -

CDR3aa: CAWSSSTTANEKLFF
CDR3nt: TGTGCCTGGAGTTCGTCTACGACAGCTAATGAAAAACTGTTTTTT
v_gene: TRBV30
d_gene: -
len: 15
j_gene: TRBJ1-4
abundance: -

CDR3aa: CASSHAGTGGGKDTQYF
CDR3nt: TGTGCCAGCAGCCACGCCGGGACAGGGGGCGGTAAAGATACGCAGTATTTT
v_gene: TRBV7-2
d_gene: TRBD1
len: 17
j_gene: TRBJ2-3
abundance: -

CDR3aa: CASSQDKKGTAGYTF
CDR3nt: TGCGCCAGCAGCCAAGATAAGAAGGGAACGGCGGGCTACACCTTC
v_gene: TRBV4-3
d_gene: -
len: 15
j_gene: TRBJ1-2
abundance: -